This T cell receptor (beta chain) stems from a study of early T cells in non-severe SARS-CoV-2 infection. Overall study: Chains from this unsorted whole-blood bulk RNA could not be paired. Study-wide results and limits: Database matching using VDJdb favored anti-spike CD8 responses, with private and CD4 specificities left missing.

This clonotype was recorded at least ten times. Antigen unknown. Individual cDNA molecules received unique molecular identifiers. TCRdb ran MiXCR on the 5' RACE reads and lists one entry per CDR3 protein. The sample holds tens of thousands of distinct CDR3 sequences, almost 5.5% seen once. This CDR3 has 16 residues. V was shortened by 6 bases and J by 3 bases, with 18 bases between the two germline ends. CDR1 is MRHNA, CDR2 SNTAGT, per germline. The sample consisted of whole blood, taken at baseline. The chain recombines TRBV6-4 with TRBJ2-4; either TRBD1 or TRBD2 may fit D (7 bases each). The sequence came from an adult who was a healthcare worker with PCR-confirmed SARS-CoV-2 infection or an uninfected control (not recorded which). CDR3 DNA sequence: TGTGCCAGCAGCGCTCGGGGGGACAGTGACAAAAACATTCAGTACTTC. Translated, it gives CASSARGDSDKNIQYF.